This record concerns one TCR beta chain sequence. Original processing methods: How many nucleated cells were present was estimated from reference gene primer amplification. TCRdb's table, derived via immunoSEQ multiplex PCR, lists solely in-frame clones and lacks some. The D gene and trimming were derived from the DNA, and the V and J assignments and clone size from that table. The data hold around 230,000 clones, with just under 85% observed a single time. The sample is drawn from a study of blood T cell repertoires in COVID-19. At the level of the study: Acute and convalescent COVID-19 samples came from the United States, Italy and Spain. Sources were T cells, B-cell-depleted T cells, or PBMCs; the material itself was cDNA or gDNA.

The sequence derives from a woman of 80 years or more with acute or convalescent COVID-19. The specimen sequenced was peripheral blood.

Here the CDR3 reads CASSPAGTDTQYF. The DNA of the CDR3 is TGTGCCAGCAGCCCCGCGGGGACAGATACGCAGTATTTT. V is TRBV3-1 (or the pseudogene TRBV3-2) and J is TRBJ2-3; D possibly corresponds to TRBD2 (6 bases). V lost 4 bases and J 3 bases, leaving 8 bases between the germline ends. The germline V gene has CDR1 LGHDT and CDR2 YNNKEL (reference sequence). The CDR3 consists of 13 residues.